This T cell receptor beta chain was obtained from a study of PD-L1 blockade in urothelial cancer. Germline-derived CDR1 and CDR2 are SGDLS and YYNGEE. This CDR3 is built from 18 residues. The ends lost 0 bases at V and 0 bases at J; junction bases unmatched: 9. The table came from immunoSEQ multiplex PCR; TCRdb's copy has only in-frame clones and leaves some out. The sample records 72,000 or so clones, 70% to 90% being singletons. Documented time point: pretreatment peripheral blood. The receptor was derived from a man aged 60 to 69 with urothelial cancer. The V call is TRBV9, the J call TRBJ1-5; 7 bases fit TRBD1. Sequenced material: PBMCs, taken around atezolizumab (anti-PD-L1) treatment. DNA for the CDR3: TGTGCCAGCAGCGTAGAGGGGGCAGAGGAGGATAGCAATCAGCCCCAGCATTTT. Protein product: CASSVEGAEEDSNQPQHF.